This T cell receptor beta chain is from a study of vaccination effects on CD4 cells after COVID-19. Study-level background: After the second dose, samples were taken at median day 72. Study findings and constraints: In the late period after vaccination, infection- and vaccine-induced clones contracted markedly.

The ViraFEST assay expanded antigen-specific CD4+ T cells with viral peptide pools before sequencing. At the end of around 11 days of culture, CD4+ T cells were isolated. As their vaccination, participants received two doses of either BNT162b2 or mRNA-1273. Absence of prior SARS-CoV-2 infection characterized the vaccine recipients, who showed negative nucleocapsid antibodies. They grew approximately 2.1 million PBMC in each well, adding 7.5 to 10 IU/ml IL-2 and roughly 9.3 ug/ml peptides. The V end lost 11 bases, the J end lost 0 bases, and 11 bases lay between the germline ends. Germline CDR1 is WNHNN and CDR2 is SYGVQD (reference sequence). The CDR3 consists of 13 residues. Remarks on this clone: Its antigen is currently unknown.

The table came from immunoSEQ multiplex PCR; TCRdb's copy has only in-frame clones and leaves some out. Among around 59,000 clones listed, around 78% were seen once. The J gene is TRBJ1-3, the V gene TRBV10-1; unclear D gene. This sequence was found in a human donor who received a COVID-19 vaccine. The sequencing used CD4+ T cells from PBMCs cultured with HCoV-OC43 spike peptides, collected after COVID-19 vaccination. Described subset: HCoV-OC43 spike overlapping peptide pool stimulation. The CDR3 nucleotides read TGCGCCGCCCAAGGGTGCTCTGGAAACACCATATATTTT. Translated: CAAQGCSGNTIYF.